Sequencing of this TCR beta chain was carried out in a study of identifying expanded T cells in peripheral blood. Trimming pared 0 bases from V and 6 bases from J, leaving 12 bases between. The CDR3 runs to 15 residues. Germline CDR1 reads SGDLS; CDR2 reads YYNGEE. TCRdb's table, derived via immunoSEQ multiplex PCR, lists solely in-frame clones and lacks some. This sample has roughly 130,000 clones, with about 88% found just once. The chain joins TRBV9 to TRBJ2-2, with D tentatively TRBD1 (6 bases). The specimen was blood. The TCR originated in a person aged 18-69 years in good health. The CDR3 DNA is TGTGCCAGCAGCGTAGTCGAGGGGGTTCCCGGGGAGCTGTTTTTT. Translating gives CASSVVEGVPGELFF.